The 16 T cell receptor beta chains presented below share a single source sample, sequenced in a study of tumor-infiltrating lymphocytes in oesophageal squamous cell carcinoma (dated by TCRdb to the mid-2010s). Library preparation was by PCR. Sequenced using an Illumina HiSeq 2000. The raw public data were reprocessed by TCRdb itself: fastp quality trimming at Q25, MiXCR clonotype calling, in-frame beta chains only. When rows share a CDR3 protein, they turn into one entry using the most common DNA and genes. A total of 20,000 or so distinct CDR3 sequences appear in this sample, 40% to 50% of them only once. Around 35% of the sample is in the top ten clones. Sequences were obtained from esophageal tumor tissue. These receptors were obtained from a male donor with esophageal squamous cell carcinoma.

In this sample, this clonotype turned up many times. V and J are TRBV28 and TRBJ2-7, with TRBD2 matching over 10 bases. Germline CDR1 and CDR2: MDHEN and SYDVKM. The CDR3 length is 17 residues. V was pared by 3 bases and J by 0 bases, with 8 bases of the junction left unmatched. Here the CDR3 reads CASSLEPGLALSYEQYF. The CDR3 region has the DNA TGTGCCAGCAGTTTGGAACCGGGACTAGCGCTCTCCTACGAGCAGTACTTC. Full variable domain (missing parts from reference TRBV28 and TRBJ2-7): DVKVTQSSRYLVKRTGEKVFLECVQDMDHENMFWYRQDPGLGLRLIYFSYDVKMKEKGDIPEGYSVSREKKERFSLILESASTNQTSMYLCASSLEPGLALSYEQYFGPGTRLTVT.

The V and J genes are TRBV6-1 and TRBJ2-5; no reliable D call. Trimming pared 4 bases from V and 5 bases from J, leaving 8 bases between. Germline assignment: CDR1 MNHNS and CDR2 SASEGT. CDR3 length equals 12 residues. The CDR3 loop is CASSGVRETQYF. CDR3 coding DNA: TGTGCCAGCAGTGGTGTGCGGGAGACCCAGTACTTC.

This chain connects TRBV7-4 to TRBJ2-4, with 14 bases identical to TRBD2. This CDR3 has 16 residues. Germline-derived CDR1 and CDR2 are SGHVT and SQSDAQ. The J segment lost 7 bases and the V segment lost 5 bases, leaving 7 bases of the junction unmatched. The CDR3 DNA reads TGTGCCAGCAGCAAGGGACTAGCGGGAGTAGGGAACATTCAGTACTTC. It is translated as CASSKGLAGVGNIQYF.

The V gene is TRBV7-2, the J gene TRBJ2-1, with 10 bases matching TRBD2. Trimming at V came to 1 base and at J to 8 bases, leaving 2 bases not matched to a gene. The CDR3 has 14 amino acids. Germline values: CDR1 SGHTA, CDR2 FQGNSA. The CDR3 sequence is CASSLGSGRDEQFF. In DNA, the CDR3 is TGTGCCAGCAGCTTAGGGAGCGGGAGGGATGAGCAGTTCTTC.

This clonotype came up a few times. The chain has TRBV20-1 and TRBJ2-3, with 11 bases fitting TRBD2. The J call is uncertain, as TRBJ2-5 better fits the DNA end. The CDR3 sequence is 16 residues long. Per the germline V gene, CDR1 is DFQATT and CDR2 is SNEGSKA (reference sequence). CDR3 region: CSARDGVLAGGSTQYF. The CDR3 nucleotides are TGCAGTGCTAGAGATGGGGTTTTAGCGGGAGGGAGCACCCAGTACTTC.

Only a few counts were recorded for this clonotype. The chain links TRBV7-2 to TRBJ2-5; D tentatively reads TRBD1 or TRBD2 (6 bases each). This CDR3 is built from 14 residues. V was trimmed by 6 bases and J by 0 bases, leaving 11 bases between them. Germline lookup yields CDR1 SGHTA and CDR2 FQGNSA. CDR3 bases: TGTGCCAGCAGAGGGGGGCGGTACCAAGAGACCCAGTACTTC. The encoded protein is CASRGGRYQETQYF.

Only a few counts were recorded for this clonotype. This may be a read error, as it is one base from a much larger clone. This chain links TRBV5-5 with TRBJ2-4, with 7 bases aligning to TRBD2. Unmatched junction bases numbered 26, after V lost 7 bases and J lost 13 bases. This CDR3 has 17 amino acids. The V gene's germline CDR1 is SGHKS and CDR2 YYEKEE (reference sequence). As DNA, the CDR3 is TGTGCCAGCTGCCCCGGGTGGGGGGAGGGCGTGTACAATGAGCAGTACTTC. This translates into CASCPGWGEGVYNEQYF.

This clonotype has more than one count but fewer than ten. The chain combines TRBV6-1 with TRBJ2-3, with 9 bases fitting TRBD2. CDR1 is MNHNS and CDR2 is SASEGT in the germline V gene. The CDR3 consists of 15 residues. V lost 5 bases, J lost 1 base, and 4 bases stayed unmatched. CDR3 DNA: TGTGCCAGCAGTTACGGGACTAGCCGCACAGATACGCAGTATTTT. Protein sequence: CASSYGTSRTDTQYF.

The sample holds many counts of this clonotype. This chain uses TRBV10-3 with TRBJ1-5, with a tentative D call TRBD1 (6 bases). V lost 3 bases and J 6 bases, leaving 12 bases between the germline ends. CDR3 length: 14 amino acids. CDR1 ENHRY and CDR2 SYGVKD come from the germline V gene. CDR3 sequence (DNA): TGTGCCATCAGTGAAGGGGAGGGGGGTCAGCCCCAGCATTTT. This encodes CAISEGEGGQPQHF.

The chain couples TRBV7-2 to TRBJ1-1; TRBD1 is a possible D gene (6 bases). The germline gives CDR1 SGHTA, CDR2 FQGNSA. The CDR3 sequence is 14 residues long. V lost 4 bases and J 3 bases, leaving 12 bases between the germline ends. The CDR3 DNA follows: TGTGCCAGCAGCTCACAGGGTTGGGACACTGAAGCTTTCTTT. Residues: CASSSQGWDTEAFF.

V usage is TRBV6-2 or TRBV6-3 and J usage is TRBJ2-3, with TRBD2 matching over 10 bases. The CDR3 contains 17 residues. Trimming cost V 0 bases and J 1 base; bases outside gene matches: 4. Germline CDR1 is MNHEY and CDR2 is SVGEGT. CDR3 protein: CASSYSPSGSGTDTQYF. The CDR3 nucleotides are TGTGCCAGCAGTTACTCGCCTAGCGGGAGTGGCACAGATACGCAGTATTTT.

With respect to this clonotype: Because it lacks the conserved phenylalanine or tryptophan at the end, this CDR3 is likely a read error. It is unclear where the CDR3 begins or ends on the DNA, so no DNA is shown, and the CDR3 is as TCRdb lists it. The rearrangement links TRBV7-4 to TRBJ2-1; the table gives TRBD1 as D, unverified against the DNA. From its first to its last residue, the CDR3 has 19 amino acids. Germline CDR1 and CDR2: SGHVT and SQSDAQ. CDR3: CASAGARTEKPGSEQYFGS.

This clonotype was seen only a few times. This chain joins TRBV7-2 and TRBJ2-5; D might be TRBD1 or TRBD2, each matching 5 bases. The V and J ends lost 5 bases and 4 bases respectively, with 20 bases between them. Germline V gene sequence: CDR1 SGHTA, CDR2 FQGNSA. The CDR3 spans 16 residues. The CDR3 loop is CASSPTLFRGRETQYF. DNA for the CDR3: TGTGCCAGCAGCCCCACCCTTTTCCGGGGACGAGAGACCCAGTACTTC.

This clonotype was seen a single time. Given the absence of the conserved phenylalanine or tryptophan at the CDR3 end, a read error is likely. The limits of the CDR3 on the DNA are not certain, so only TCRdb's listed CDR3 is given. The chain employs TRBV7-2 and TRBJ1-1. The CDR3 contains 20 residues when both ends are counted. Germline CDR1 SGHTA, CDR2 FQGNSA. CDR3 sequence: CASSSGGREGSPTTSSTSGQ.

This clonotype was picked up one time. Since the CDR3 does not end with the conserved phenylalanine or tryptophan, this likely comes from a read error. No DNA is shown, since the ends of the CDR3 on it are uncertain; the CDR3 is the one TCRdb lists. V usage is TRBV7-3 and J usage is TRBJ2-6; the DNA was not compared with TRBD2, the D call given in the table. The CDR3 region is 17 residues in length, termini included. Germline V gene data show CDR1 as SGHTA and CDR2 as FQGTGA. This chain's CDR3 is CASSSGPSQQETQYFGP.

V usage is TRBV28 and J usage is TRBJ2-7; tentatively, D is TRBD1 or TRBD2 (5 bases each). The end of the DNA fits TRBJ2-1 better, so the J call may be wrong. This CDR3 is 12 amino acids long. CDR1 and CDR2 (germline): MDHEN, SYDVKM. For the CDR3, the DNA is TGTGCCAGCAGCCCCCTTGGGGACGAGCAGTTCTTC. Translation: CASSPLGDEQFF.